A selection of T cell receptor beta chains follows, all from one sample in a study of regulatory T cells. The protocol was immunoSEQ multiplex PCR, while the TCRdb copy is restricted to in-frame clones and leaves out a portion. The sample has about 15,000 clones, 84% seen once. The sequenced sample consisted of conventional CD4+ T cells sorted from blood. Receptors originate from a person younger than 45 with CD3G deficiency. CDR3s include the opening cysteine and the closing phenylalanine or tryptophan.

>TRBV28|TRBJ1-1
CASREQGVSTEAFF
>TRBV28|TRBJ1-5
CASSERDRGHDQPQHF
>TRBV5-1|TRBJ2-2
CASSLGDRAFTGELFF
>TRBV11-2|TRBJ2-7
CASSLDPLEQYF
>TRBV6-5|TRBJ2-7
CASSLRDEQYF
>TRBV11-2|-
CASSLGVGVDSYEQYF
>TRBV6-6|TRBJ1-2
CASKTGTNYGYTF
>TRBV5-1|TRBJ2-2
CASRSWAAYTGELFF
>TRBV5-6|TRBJ2-7
CASSLEPELGSEQYF
>TRBV10-3|TRBJ2-7
CASSEGGEQYF
>TRBV28|TRBJ2-7
CASSTTVEGYEQYF
>TRBV6-1|TRBJ1-2
CASIGSRVNGYTF
>TRBV5-1|TRBJ1-1
CASSFYGLNTEAFF
>TRBV6-1|TRBJ2-7
CASSEVRSEQYF
>TRBV10-2|TRBJ2-7
CASSEALAGGEQYF
>TRBV19|TRBJ1-1
CASSNKNTEAFF
>TRBV7-8|TRBJ2-1
CASSSNGPTGYNEQFF
>TRBV5-1|TRBJ2-1
CASSLGLRGPLDEQFF
>TRBV6-1|TRBJ1-2
CASSEEGAFAGPYGYTF